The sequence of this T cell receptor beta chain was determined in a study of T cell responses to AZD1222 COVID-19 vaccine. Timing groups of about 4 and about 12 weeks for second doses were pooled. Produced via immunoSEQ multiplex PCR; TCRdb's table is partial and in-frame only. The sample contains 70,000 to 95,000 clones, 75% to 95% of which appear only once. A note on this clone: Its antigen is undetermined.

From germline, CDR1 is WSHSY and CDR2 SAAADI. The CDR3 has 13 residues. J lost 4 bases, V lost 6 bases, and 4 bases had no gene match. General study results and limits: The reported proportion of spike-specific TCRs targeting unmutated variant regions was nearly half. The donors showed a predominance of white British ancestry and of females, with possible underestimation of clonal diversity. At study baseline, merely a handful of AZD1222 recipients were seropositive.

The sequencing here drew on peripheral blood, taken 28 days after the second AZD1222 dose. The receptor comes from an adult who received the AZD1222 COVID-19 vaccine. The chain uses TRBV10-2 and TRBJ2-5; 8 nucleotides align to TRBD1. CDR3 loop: CASRGGQGETQYF. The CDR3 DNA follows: TGCGCCAGCAGGGGAGGACAGGGAGAGACCCAGTACTTC.